The 17 T cell receptor beta chains given below trace back to one sample, sequenced in a study of low-dose radiotherapy and immunotherapy resistance in tumors. With TRAV- and TRBV-specific primers, first-strand cDNA was made, covering the alpha and beta chains. Both a constant-region primer and a V-primer adapter served to amplify TCRs across about 20 PCR cycles. TCRdb fed the reads into MiXCR, producing one record per CDR3 protein. The table records several thousand distinct CDR3 sequences, 69% of them present only once. The receptors were gathered from a human donor with advanced metastatic prostate, ovarian, gallbladder or colorectal cancer (not recorded which). This table probably holds off-target reads from a library built for another chain.

The chain has TRBV12-3 or TRBV12-4 and TRBJ2-4; TRBD1 aligns across 9 bases. The CDR3 has 16 residues. V shed 6 bases, J shed 3 bases, and the junction held 9 bases outside the gene matches. CDR3 loop: CASRSDRGGLKNIQYF. The CDR3 DNA is TGTGCCAGCAGGTCGGACAGGGGTGGGCTCAAAAACATTCAGTACTTC.

This clonotype appeared a single time. The genes are TRBV20-1 and TRBJ1-1; D gene unclear. This CDR3 comprises 13 residues. V dropped 5 bases and J dropped 1 base, with 11 bases sitting between them. Per germline, CDR1 DFQATT and CDR2 SNEGSKA (reference sequence). CDR3 region: CSALTRENTEAFF. DNA for the CDR3: TGCAGTGCTCTAACGAGGGAGAACACTGAAGCTTTCTTT.

This rearrangement joins TRBV9 to TRBJ2-7, with 10 bases identical to TRBD1. The length of the CDR3 is 15 residues. The germline V gene has CDR1 SGDLS and CDR2 YYNGEE. V lost 4 bases and J lost 2; bases outside the gene matches: 6. This CDR3 reads CASSQGQGSPYEQYF. CDR3 sequence (DNA): TGTGCCAGCAGCCAGGGACAGGGGTCCCCCTACGAGCAGTACTTC. Full variable domain (remainder filled in from reference TRBV9 and TRBJ2-7): DSGVTQTPKHLITATGQRVTLRCSPRSGDLSVYWYQQSLDQGLQFLIQYYNGEERAKGNILERFSAQQFPDLHSELNLSSLELGDSALYFCASSQGQGSPYEQYFGPGTRLTVT.

The genes are TRBV3-1 and TRBJ1-1, with D perhaps TRBD1 (6 bases). This CDR3 has 17 residues. V shed 0 bases and J shed 4 bases, with 18 bases lying between them. Germline V CDR1 and CDR2: LGHDT, YNNKEL (reference sequence). The CDR3 DNA reads TGTGCCAGCAGCCAAGATCTATTGGGGGGGCTGGCCACTGAAGCTTTCTTT. This gives the protein CASSQDLLGGLATEAFF. The entire variable domain, with the rest obtained from reference TRBV3-1 and TRBJ1-1, is as follows: DTAVSQTPKYLVTQMGNDKSIKCEQNLGHDTMYWYKQDSKKFLKIMFSYNNKELIINETVPNRFSPKSPDKAHLNLHINSLELGDSAVYFCASSQDLLGGLATEAFFGQGTRLTVV.

The V call is TRBV20-1, the J call TRBJ2-1; 7 bases match TRBD2. After removal of 3 bases from V and 9 bases from J, the junction contained 8 bases not matched to a gene. Germline V gene data show CDR1 as DFQATT and CDR2 as SNEGSKA (reference sequence). The CDR3 runs 13 residues. The CDR3 DNA sequence: TGCAGTGCTAGGTGGCGGGGGATCGCTGAGCAGTTCTTC. It codes for CSARWRGIAEQFF.

The chain recombines TRBV7-8 with TRBJ1-1, with D unclear. Per germline, CDR1 SGHVS and CDR2 FQNEAQ. The CDR3 is 13 amino acids. The V end lost 1 base, the J end lost 5 bases, and 8 bases lay between the germline ends. The CDR3: CASSLDSPTEAFF. The DNA for the CDR3 is TGTGCCAGCAGCTTAGATAGTCCGACTGAAGCTTTCTTT. The variable domain in full, with the rest retrieved from reference TRBV7-8 and TRBJ1-1, is GAGVSQSPRYKVAKRGQDVALRCDPISGHVSLFWYQQALGQGPEFLTYFQNEAQLDKSGLPSDRFFAERPEGSVSTLKIQRTQQEDSAVYLCASSLDSPTEAFFGQGTRLTVV.

This rearrangement joins TRBV28 to TRBJ2-5, with 7 nucleotides matching TRBD1. J was trimmed by 4 bases and V by 7 bases; bases with no gene match: 9. This CDR3 has 14 residues. Germline V gene data show CDR1 as MDHEN and CDR2 as SYDVKM. CDR3 bases: TGTGCCAGCACCCAGTGGACAGGTGGAGAGACCCAGTACTTC. Protein: CASTQWTGGETQYF.

This chain links TRBV29-1 with TRBJ2-5; no clear D. The CDR3 has 12 residues. Germline V gene sequence: CDR1 SQVTM, CDR2 ANQGSEA. V lost 6 bases and J lost 5, with 13 bases in between. CDR3 nucleotides: TGCAGCGTGTCAGGACCCCCGGAGACCCAGTACTTC. Translated: CSVSGPPETQYF. Together with reference TRBV29-1 and TRBJ2-5, the CDR3 gives the full variable domain: SAVISQKPSRDICQRGTSLTIQCQVDSQVTMMFWYRQQPGQSLTLIATANQGSEATYESGFVIDKFPISRPNLTFSTLTVSNMSPEDSSIYLCSVSGPPETQYFGPGTRLLVL.

The V call is TRBV28, the J call TRBJ2-1, with a possible D match to TRBD2 (7 bases). Germline values: CDR1 MDHEN, CDR2 SYDVKM. Trimming removed 4 bases at V and 4 bases at J, with 11 bases between. The CDR3 is made up of 14 amino acids. CDR3 DNA sequence: TGTGCCAGCAGTTGGGGGGGGGCTTACAATGAGCAGTTCTTC. This codes for CASSWGGAYNEQFF.

The chain carries TRBV11-2 and TRBJ2-3; TRBD2 agrees at 9 bases. V trimming: 4 bases; J trimming: 1 base; junction bases outside the gene matches: 21. Germline assignment: CDR1 SGHAT and CDR2 FQNNGV. There are 21 residues in the CDR3. The CDR3 protein is CASSYPRTSEDPRRGTDTQYF. In nucleotides, the CDR3 is TGTGCCAGCAGCTACCCCAGGACTAGCGAGGACCCAAGGCGGGGCACAGATACGCAGTATTTT.

This sequence joins TRBV19 and TRBJ2-1, with 8 bases identical to TRBD2. This CDR3 has 15 residues. V was clipped by 3 bases and J by 5 bases; unmatched bases: 6. Per germline, CDR1 LNHDA and CDR2 SQIVND (reference sequence). The DNA for the CDR3 is TGTGCCAGTAGTATTGCGGGGGGCTCTAACAATGAGCAGTTCTTC. Residues: CASSIAGGSNNEQFF.

This clonotype has just a few counts. The chain links TRBV14 to TRBJ2-7; D gene unclear. V was cut by 2 bases and J by 5 bases, with 19 bases left in between. Germline CDR1 SGHDN, CDR2 FVKESK. This CDR3 is built from 16 residues. CDR3 loop: CASSQHVGPGVHEQYF. Here the CDR3 DNA reads TGTGCCAGCAGCCAACATGTTGGTCCGGGTGTCCACGAGCAGTACTTC.

V and J are TRBV5-1 and TRBJ2-2, with D perhaps given as TRBD1 or TRBD2 (5 bases each). The V end was cut by 6 bases, the J end by 4 bases, with 13 bases between. Germline V CDR1 and CDR2: SGHRS, YFSETQ. CDR3 length: 14 residues. CDR3 bases: TGCGCCAGCATGGACACGGGGAGCACCGGGGAGCTGTTTTTT. Translated: CASMDTGSTGELFF.

This sequence joins TRBV10-2 and TRBJ2-5, with D possibly matching TRBD2 (5 bases). Germline lookup yields CDR1 WSHSY and CDR2 SAAADI. There are 15 residues in the CDR3. V lost 3 bases and J 2 bases, leaving 13 bases between the germline ends. CDR3 bases: TGCGCCAGCAGTGACGCGGGCACAGTTCAAGAGACCCAGTACTTC. Its protein product is CASSDAGTVQETQYF.

The chain is built from TRBV28 and TRBJ2-5; either TRBD1 or TRBD2 may supply D (5 bases each). There are 13 residues in the CDR3. Trimming removed 5 bases at V and 5 bases at J, with 12 bases between. The germline CDR1 and CDR2 sequences are MDHEN and SYDVKM. CDR3 nucleotides: TGTGCCAGCAGTCTCGGGGCTTGGGAGACCCAGTACTTC. This gives the protein CASSLGAWETQYF.

This clonotype is a singleton in its sample. This rearrangement joins TRBV4-2 to TRBJ1-4; D not certain. Germline loops: CDR1 LGHNA, CDR2 YNFKEQ. The CDR3 has 13 residues. Trimming took 0 bases from V and 7 from J, leaving 6 bases between them. The CDR3 is CASSQDFGEKLFF. For the CDR3, the DNA is TGTGCCAGCAGCCAAGATTTTGGTGAAAAACTGTTTTTT.

This clonotype is a singleton in its sample. J is TRBJ2-3 and V is TRBV12-3 or TRBV12-4, with 11 nucleotides matching TRBD2. Trimming at V came to 5 bases and at J to 1 base, leaving 2 bases not matched to a gene. The CDR3 covers 15 residues. DNA for the CDR3: TGTGCCAGCAGTGGGGGACTAGCGGGCACAGATACGCAGTATTTT. This codes for CASSGGLAGTDTQYF.